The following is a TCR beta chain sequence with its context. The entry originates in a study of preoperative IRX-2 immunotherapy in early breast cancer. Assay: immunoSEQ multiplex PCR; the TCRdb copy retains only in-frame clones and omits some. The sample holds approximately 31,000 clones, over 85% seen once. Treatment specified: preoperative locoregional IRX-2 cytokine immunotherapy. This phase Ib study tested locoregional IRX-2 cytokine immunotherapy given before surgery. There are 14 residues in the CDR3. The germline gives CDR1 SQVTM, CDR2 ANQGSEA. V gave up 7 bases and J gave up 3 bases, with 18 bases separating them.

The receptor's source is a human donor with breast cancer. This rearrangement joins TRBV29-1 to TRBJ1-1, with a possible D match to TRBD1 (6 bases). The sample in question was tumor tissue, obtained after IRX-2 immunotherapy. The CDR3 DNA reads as TGCAGCGGGGGCCGGGACACCCTGGACACTGAAGCTTTCTTT. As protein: CSGGRDTLDTEAFF.